This T cell receptor (beta chain) is drawn from a study of blood T cell repertoires in COVID-19 (dated by TCRdb to 2020 to 2021). Background on the whole study: Samples covering the acute and convalescent phases of COVID-19 were provided by collaborators in the United States, Italy and Spain. The prospective study material was composed of cDNA or gDNA derived from T cells, B-cell-depleted T cells, or PBMCs. Subjects who had been exposed to COVID-19, were actively infected with it, or had recovered from it provided the deeply sampled blood TCRbeta repertoires that made up the dataset. The repertoires were released in a freely available public database intended as a resource for research on the immune response to SARS-CoV-2. Samples were obtained from the ongoing ImmuneRACE study (first 160 participants) and from roughly 1,300 subjects provided by 6 global collaborators. Nearly every sample came with metadata listing a de-identified subject ID, COVID-19 status, age in years and sex. Where available, HLA class I and class II types were taken from metadata supplied by the sample provider and were not determined by assay-based typing.

Whole blood was collected in K2EDTA tubes by collaborating institutions according to the institutions' own protocols. For TCRbeta analysis, collaborators shipped samples as frozen whole blood, isolated PBMCs, or DNA extracted from either of those sample types. General conclusions and limits of the study: The quantity of clinical and demographic metadata differed by source and by participant and was supplied without curation.

Concerning this clone: It has no known antigen specificity. Base qualities are missing; no much larger clone stands one base away.

TCRbeta CDR3 regions were amplified from genomic DNA by means of the immunoSEQ Assay, a bias-controlled multiplex PCR. On the authors' methods: Nucleated cell counts per sample were estimated from amplification of reference gene primers within the assay. Sequence reads were collapsed and filtered to measure the absolute abundance of every unique TCRbeta CDR3 rearrangement. For each sample, productive Simpson clonality was calculated as the square root of Simpson's diversity index across productive rearrangements. The source is immuneACCESS, and TCRdb retained only in-frame sequences with V and J called. Part of the clones is not carried over; for the studies checked, unresolved V genes explain less than half of this, and the remainder is unexplained. That table is the source of V, J and clone size, and D and trimming were worked out from the DNA. The sample includes 110,000 to 150,000 clones, with approximately 80% observed a single time. The biggest ten clones account for roughly 5.3% of the sample.

V and J are trimmed by 6 bases and 9 bases, and the gene matches miss 13 bases of the junction. CDR3 length: 16 amino acids, cysteine to phenylalanine. The sequence is cut down to CDR3 DNA, 48 bases in frame from base 1. Taken from the germline V gene, the CDR1 and CDR2 loops are SNHLY and FYNNEI. The sample comprised peripheral blood. In this chain, TRBV2 is recombined with TRBJ1-6; 8 central bases correspond to TRBD1. This sequence originates from a woman aged 45-60 years with acute or convalescent COVID-19. The CDR3 region: CASSRNQGAVVSPLHF. The sequence in DNA is TGTGCCAGCAGCCGAAACCAGGGGGCTGTAGTTTCACCCCTCCACTTT.